Following are 32 T cell receptor beta chains from one sample sequenced in a study of CXCR3-negative and CXCR3-positive naive CD8 T cells. Study conclusions and caveats: Comparison of naive cells showed more hydrophobic TRB CDR3s in CXCR3-positive than in CXCR3-negative naive cells.

These receptors have no identified antigens. Carrying UMI labels, the TRB cDNA libraries were prepared through 5' RACE. TCRdb reprocessed the 5' RACE reads, with one entry per CDR3 protein and no DNA. This sample's table reports tens of thousands of distinct CDR3 sequences. Sequenced input: naive CXCR3+ CD8+ T cells from blood. Indicated subset: CD45RO-CCR7+CD27+CD95- naive CD8+ T cells expressing CXCR3 (TNR3+). These receptors all come from a human donor in good health. Some clones in this sample may be carry-over from other donors' samples.

This chain joins TRBV2 and TRBJ2-5; checking the TCRdb D call of TRBD1 is not possible without DNA. This CDR3 is 15 amino acids long. Germline V CDR1 and CDR2: SNHLY, FYNNEI. The CDR3 sequence is CASSEAGPGDETQYF.

The V and J genes are TRBV6-6 and TRBJ1-1. This CDR3 is 16 amino acids long. The germline V gene has CDR1 MNHNY and CDR2 SVGAGI (reference sequence). The CDR3 loop reads CASSYWKRDGDTEAFF.

J is TRBJ2-7 and V is TRBV20-1. The CDR3 runs 12 residues. The germline V gene encodes CDR1 DFQATT and CDR2 SNEGSKA (reference sequence). The CDR3 sequence: CSASTENYEQYF.

The V and J genes are TRBV28 and TRBJ2-1; TCRdb reports TRBD2, a call that lacks DNA to check it against. The germline V gene encodes CDR1 MDHEN and CDR2 SYDVKM. CDR3 length equals 16 residues. The CDR3: CASSYLSRAVYNEQFF.

The rearrangement joins TRBV30 to TRBJ2-7; checking the TCRdb D call of TRBD2 is not possible without DNA. Looked up from germline, CDR1 is GTSNPN and CDR2 is SVGIG (reference sequence). The CDR3 length is 13 residues. This CDR3 reads CASDLAASYEQYF. Drawing the rest from reference TRBV30 and TRBJ2-7, the complete variable domain is SQTIHQWPATLVQPVGSPLSLECTVEGTSNPNLYWYRQAAGRGLQLLFYSVGIGQISSEVPQNLSASRPQDRQFILSSKKLLLSDSGFYLCASDLAASYEQYFGPGTRLTVT.

The V and J genes are TRBV19 and TRBJ2-1; no DNA is available, so the TRBD2 call from TCRdb remains unchecked. The CDR3 covers 17 residues. Germline V gene data show CDR1 as LNHDA and CDR2 as SQIVND (reference sequence). CDR3: CASSVLLPSGRFNEQFF.

The chain uses TRBV20-1 and TRBJ1-2; the TCRdb D gene call, TRBD1, has no DNA to confirm it. Germline CDR1 DFQATT, CDR2 SNEGSKA (reference sequence). The CDR3 consists of 13 residues. CDR3 loop: CSATGTGAYGYTF.

This chain joins TRBV13 and TRBJ2-7; the TCRdb D gene call, TRBD1, has no DNA to confirm it. Germline CDR1 and CDR2: PRHDT and FYEKMQ (reference sequence). This CDR3 region has 14 residues. The CDR3 sequence: CASSSHPDSHEQYF.

This chain joins TRBV6-2 or TRBV6-3 and TRBJ2-3; without DNA, the TCRdb call of TRBD1 cannot be checked. The germline V gene encodes CDR1 MNHEY and CDR2 SVGEGT. This CDR3 has 15 residues. The CDR3 is CASSYSTGATDTQYF.

This chain's CDR3 is CASSAAGGSYNEQFF. This chain connects TRBV5-1 to TRBJ2-1; TCRdb calls TRBD1, which cannot be checked without DNA. This CDR3 is built from 15 residues. The germline gives CDR1 SGHRS, CDR2 YFSETQ.

The chain is built from TRBV7-9 and TRBJ2-3; the TCRdb call, TRBD2, lacks DNA for checking. The CDR3 spans 16 residues. Germline CDR1 is SEHNR and CDR2 is FQNEAQ (reference sequence). CDR3 amino acids: CASSPGLAGLADTQYF.

The chain is built from TRBV19 and TRBJ1-5; TCRdb's D call, TRBD1, is unchecked because there is no DNA. The CDR3 spans 16 residues. Germline-derived CDR1 and CDR2 are LNHDA and SQIVND (reference sequence). The CDR3 protein is CASMSIRTGPNQPQHF. Combining the CDR3 with reference TRBV19 and TRBJ1-5 gives the whole variable domain DGGITQSPKYLFRKEGQNVTLSCEQNLNHDAMYWYRQDPGQGLRLIYYSQIVNDFQKGDIAEGYSVSREKKESFPLTVTSAQKNPTAFYLCASMSIRTGPNQPQHFGDGTRLSIL.

This chain's CDR3 is CASRPPSGGETQYF. V usage is TRBV6-5 and J usage is TRBJ2-5; TCRdb calls TRBD2, which cannot be checked without DNA. The length of the CDR3 is 14 residues. Germline V CDR1 and CDR2: MNHEY, SVGAGI.

The chain couples TRBV27 to TRBJ2-1; TCRdb returns TRBD1, unconfirmable since there is no DNA. The CDR3 has 15 amino acids. Germline assignment: CDR1 MNHEY and CDR2 SMNVEV (reference sequence). CDR3 protein: CASSRGGSSYTEQFF.

The chain carries TRBV5-6 and TRBJ1-2; there is no DNA to check the TCRdb D call of TRBD1. The germline CDR1 and CDR2 sequences are SGHDT and YYEEEE. The CDR3 spans 12 residues. The CDR3 sequence is CASSLGTDGYTF.

This chain uses TRBV29-1 with TRBJ2-1; absent DNA, TCRdb's TRBD1 call cannot be checked. Germline-derived CDR1 and CDR2 are SQVTM and ANQGSEA. The CDR3 runs to 14 residues. CDR3 protein: CSVEDRGVGNEQFF.

V and J are TRBV28 and TRBJ2-1; with no DNA, the TCRdb D assignment of TRBD2 cannot be verified. The CDR3 length is 13 residues. Germline V gene lookup returns CDR1 MDHEN and CDR2 SYDVKM. Here the CDR3 reads CASSAVVGNEQFF.

The CDR3 protein is CASSQELPRGLATYEQYF. V is TRBV4-1 and J is TRBJ2-7; TCRdb's D call, TRBD2, is unchecked because there is no DNA. Germline CDR1 reads MGHRA; CDR2 reads YSYEKL. The CDR3 totals 18 residues.

V usage is TRBV29-1 and J usage is TRBJ1-5; there is no DNA to check the TCRdb D call of TRBD1. CDR1 and CDR2 (germline): SQVTM, ANQGSEA. CDR3 length: 13 residues. The CDR3 sequence: CSVDVQGGQPQHF.

The V call is TRBV20-1, the J call TRBJ1-4. The CDR3 consists of 13 residues. Germline CDR1 and CDR2: DFQATT and SNEGSKA (reference sequence). The CDR3 region is CSAPAWGGEKLFF.

The V and J genes are TRBV29-1 and TRBJ1-1. Germline V gene data show CDR1 as SQVTM and CDR2 as ANQGSEA. The CDR3 totals 12 residues. CDR3 in amino acids: CSVEVGNTEAFF.

This sequence joins TRBV28 and TRBJ2-1; TCRdb outputs TRBD2, but without DNA this stays unchecked. Germline lookup yields CDR1 MDHEN and CDR2 SYDVKM. This CDR3 region has 15 residues. The CDR3 here is CASSISGSLYNEQFF.

The chain couples TRBV27 to TRBJ2-7. CDR3 length equals 14 residues. CDR1 is MNHEY and CDR2 is SMNVEV in the germline V gene (reference sequence). The CDR3 loop is CASSLYKSTYEQYF.

The J gene is TRBJ2-3, the V gene TRBV28; TCRdb gives TRBD2 as the D gene, but with no DNA this cannot be confirmed. This CDR3 region has 16 residues. Per germline, CDR1 MDHEN and CDR2 SYDVKM. CDR3 sequence: CASSFPPGGRTDTQYF.

V and J are TRBV11-2 and TRBJ2-1. The CDR3 covers 16 residues. CDR1 SGHAT and CDR2 FQNNGV come from the germline V gene. The CDR3 loop is CASSLEYRDSYNEQFF.

The V call is TRBV4-1, the J call TRBJ2-5. This CDR3 has 15 amino acids. The germline V gene has CDR1 MGHRA and CDR2 YSYEKL. CDR3 amino acids: CASSPNWDMVETQYF.

The chain joins TRBV20-1 to TRBJ2-1. The V gene's germline CDR1 is DFQATT and CDR2 SNEGSKA (reference sequence). This CDR3 contains 14 residues. CDR3 protein: CSAKDVSTYNEQFF.

The chain recombines TRBV28 with TRBJ2-3; TCRdb reports TRBD1, a call that lacks DNA to check it against. This CDR3 has 15 residues. Germline V lookup: CDR1 MDHEN, CDR2 SYDVKM. The CDR3: CASSFRDVSTDTQYF.

The chain has TRBV12-3 or TRBV12-4 and TRBJ2-3; the TRBD2 assignment by TCRdb is unverifiable without DNA. The CDR3 contains 16 residues. The CDR3 region is CASRRQGLGTTDTQYF.

CDR3: CASSLINRLSDTSDTQYF. The J gene is TRBJ2-3, the V gene TRBV12-3 or TRBV12-4; without DNA, the TCRdb call of TRBD1 cannot be checked. There are 18 residues in the CDR3.

This sequence joins TRBV12-3 or TRBV12-4 and TRBJ2-2; as DNA is missing, the TRBD1 call by TCRdb cannot be tested. CDR3 length: 15 amino acids. CDR3 sequence: CASSWGTGGTGELFF.

This chain connects TRBV27 to TRBJ2-7. This CDR3 region has 11 residues. CDR1 MNHEY and CDR2 SMNVEV come from the germline V gene (reference sequence). CDR3 protein: CASRTSYEQYF.